Each of the 6 T cell receptor beta chains below was sequenced from the same sample in a study of T-cell memory formation after mild COVID-19. TCRdb fed the 5' RACE reads into MiXCR, producing one record per CDR3 protein. The sample shows under 85,000 distinct CDR3 sequences, over 11% of them seen only once. Input material: PBMCs or a T cell subset sorted from them (not recorded which). The receptor source for this set is an adult woman who had mild COVID-19 (a few samples of this study predate the infection). Cell type and time point are not known.

This clonotype has only a few counts. The rearrangement uses TRBV2 and TRBJ2-7; the D gene is possibly TRBD1 (6 bases). The CDR3 extends over 16 amino acids. V was pared by 6 bases and J by 0 bases, with 18 bases between. Germline V gene data show CDR1 as SNHLY and CDR2 as FYNNEI. CDR3 DNA sequence: TGTGCCAGCAGCCCCCCGAGGACAGTCACCTCCTACGAGCAGTACTTC. It codes for CASSPPRTVTSYEQYF. The whole variable domain, filled in from reference TRBV2 and TRBJ2-7, reads EPEVTQTPSHQVTQMGQEVILRCVPISNHLYFYWYRQILGQKVEFLVSFYNNEISEKSEIFDDQFSVERPDGSNFTLKIRSTKLEDSAMYFCASSPPRTVTSYEQYFGPGTRLTVT.

V gene TRBV12-3 or TRBV12-4 combines with J gene TRBJ1-4; TRBD1 matches at 7 bases. After removal of 7 bases from V and 8 bases from J, the junction contained 7 bases not matched to a gene. The CDR3 has 13 residues. The CDR3: CASKHRGWEKLFF. The CDR3 nucleotides are TGTGCCAGCAAACACAGGGGTTGGGAAAAACTGTTTTTT.

The chain carries TRBV20-1 and TRBJ2-7; the match to TRBD1 covers 7 bases. Trimming removed 2 bases from V and 5 bases from J; junction bases left unmatched: 6. CDR1 is DFQATT, CDR2 SNEGSKA, per germline (reference sequence). The CDR3 is made up of 13 amino acids. CDR3 region: CSARHRGRNEQYF. Written as DNA, the CDR3 is TGCAGTGCTAGACACAGGGGCAGGAACGAGCAGTACTTC.

This clonotype showed up many times. V is TRBV7-9 and J is TRBJ2-5; 8 bases fit TRBD2. Germline CDR1 is SEHNR and CDR2 is FQNEAQ (reference sequence). This CDR3 is 16 amino acids long. V was clipped by 2 bases and J by 1 base; unmatched bases: 6. The CDR3 spells CASSLISAGGQETQYF. The CDR3 DNA follows: TGTGCCAGCAGCTTAATCAGCGCGGGGGGCCAAGAGACCCAGTACTTC.

This clonotype was found a few times. The chain carries TRBV7-6 and TRBJ2-7; the match to TRBD1 covers 8 bases. This CDR3 spans 17 amino acids. CDR1 and CDR2 (germline): SGHVS, FNYEAQ. V shed 2 bases, J shed 4 bases, and the junction held 13 bases outside the gene matches. This CDR3 reads CASSLTGQGPFEYEQYF. The CDR3 bases are TGTGCCAGCAGCTTAACTGGACAGGGACCATTTGAGTACGAGCAGTACTTC.

In this sample, this clonotype turned up many times. V is TRBV13 and J is TRBJ2-1, with 8 positions matching TRBD2. The CDR3 length is 16 residues. With 5 bases clipped from V and 6 bases from J, the junction kept 12 bases outside the gene matches. CDR1 is PRHDT and CDR2 is FYEKMQ in the germline V gene (reference sequence). The CDR3 nucleotides are TGTGCCAGCAGCCCCTACAGGGTAGCGGGATTCAATGAGCAGTTCTTC. It yields the protein CASSPYRVAGFNEQFF.